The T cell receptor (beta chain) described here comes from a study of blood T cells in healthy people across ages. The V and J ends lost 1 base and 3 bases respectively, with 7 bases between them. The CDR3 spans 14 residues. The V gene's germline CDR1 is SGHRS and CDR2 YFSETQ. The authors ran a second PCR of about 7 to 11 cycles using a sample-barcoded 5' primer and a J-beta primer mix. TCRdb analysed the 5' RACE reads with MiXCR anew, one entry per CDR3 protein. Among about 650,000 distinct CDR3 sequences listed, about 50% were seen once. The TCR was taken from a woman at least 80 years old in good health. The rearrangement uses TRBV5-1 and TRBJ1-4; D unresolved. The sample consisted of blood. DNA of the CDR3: TGCGCCAGCAGCTTGACAGAGGCTAATGAAAAACTGTTTTTT. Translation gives CASSLTEANEKLFF. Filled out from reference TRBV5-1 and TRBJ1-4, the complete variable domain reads KAGVTQTPRYLIKTRGQQVTLSCSPISGHRSVSWYQQTPGQGLQFLFEYFSETQRNKGNFPGRFSGRQFSNSRSEMNVSTLELGDSALYLCASSLTEANEKLFFGSGTQLSVL.